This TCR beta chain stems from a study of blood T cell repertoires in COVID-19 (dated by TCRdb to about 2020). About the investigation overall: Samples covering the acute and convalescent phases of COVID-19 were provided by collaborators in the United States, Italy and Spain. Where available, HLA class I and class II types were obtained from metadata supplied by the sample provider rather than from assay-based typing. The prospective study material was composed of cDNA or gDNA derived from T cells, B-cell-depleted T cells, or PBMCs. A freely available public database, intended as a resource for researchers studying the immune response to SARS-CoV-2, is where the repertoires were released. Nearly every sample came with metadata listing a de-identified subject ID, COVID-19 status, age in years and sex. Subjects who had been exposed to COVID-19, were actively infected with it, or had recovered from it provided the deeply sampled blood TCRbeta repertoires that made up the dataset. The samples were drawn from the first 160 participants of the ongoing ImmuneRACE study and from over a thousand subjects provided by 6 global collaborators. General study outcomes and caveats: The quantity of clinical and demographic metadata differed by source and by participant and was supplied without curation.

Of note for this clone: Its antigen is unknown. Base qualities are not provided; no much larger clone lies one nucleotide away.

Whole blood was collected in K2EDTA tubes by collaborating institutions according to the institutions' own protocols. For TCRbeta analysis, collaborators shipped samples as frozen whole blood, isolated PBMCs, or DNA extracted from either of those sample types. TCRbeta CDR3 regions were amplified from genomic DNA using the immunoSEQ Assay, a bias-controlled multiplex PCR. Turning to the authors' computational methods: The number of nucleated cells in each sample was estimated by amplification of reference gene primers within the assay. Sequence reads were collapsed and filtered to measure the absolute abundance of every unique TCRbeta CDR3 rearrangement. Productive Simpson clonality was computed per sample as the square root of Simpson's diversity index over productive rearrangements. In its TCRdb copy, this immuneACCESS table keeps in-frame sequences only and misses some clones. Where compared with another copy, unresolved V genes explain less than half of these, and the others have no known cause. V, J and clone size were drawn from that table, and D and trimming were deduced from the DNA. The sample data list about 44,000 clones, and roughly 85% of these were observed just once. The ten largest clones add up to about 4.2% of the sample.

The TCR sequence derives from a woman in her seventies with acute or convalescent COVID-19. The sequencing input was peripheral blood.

CDR3 protein: CASSDEVGQGAGQPQHF. The sequence in DNA is TGTGCCAGCAGTGACGAAGTCGGACAGGGGGCCGGTCAGCCCCAGCATTTT. Recombination connected TRBV6-2 or TRBV6-3 to TRBJ1-5; TRBD1 lines up with 11 middle nucleotides. The cysteine opens and the phenylalanine closes a CDR3 of 17 amino acids. The sequence is cut down to CDR3 DNA, 51 bases in frame from base 1. The germline V gene encodes CDR1 MNHEY and CDR2 SVGEGT. Unmatched junction bases come to 12, with V trimmed by 5 bases and J by 6 bases.